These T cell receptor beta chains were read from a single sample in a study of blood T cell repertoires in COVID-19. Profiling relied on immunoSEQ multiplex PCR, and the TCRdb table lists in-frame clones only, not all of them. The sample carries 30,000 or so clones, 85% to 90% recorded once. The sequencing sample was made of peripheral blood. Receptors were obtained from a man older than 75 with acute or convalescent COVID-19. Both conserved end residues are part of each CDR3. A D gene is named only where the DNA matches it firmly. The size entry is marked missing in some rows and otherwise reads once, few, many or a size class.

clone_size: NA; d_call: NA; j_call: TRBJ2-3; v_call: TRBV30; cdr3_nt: TGTGCCTGGAGGTCGGCAGATACGCAGTATTTT; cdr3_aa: CAWRSADTQYF
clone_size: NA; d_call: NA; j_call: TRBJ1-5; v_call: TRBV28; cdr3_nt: TGTGCCAGCAGTCCATGGAGCAGACCCGATCAGCCCCAGCATTTT; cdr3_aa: CASSPWSRPDQPQHF
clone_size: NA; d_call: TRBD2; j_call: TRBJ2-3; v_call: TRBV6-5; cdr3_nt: TGTGCCAGCAGATACCTAGCGGGGGGGCCCCCAGATACGCAGTATTTT; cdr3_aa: CASRYLAGGPPDTQYF
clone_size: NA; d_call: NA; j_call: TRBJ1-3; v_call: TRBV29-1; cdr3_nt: TGCAGCGTTAGAGCGACCTCTGGAAACACCATATATTTT; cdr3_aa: CSVRATSGNTIYF
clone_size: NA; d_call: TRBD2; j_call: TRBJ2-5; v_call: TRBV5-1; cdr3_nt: TGCGCCAGCAGCTTTGCGGGAGACCAAGAGACCCAGTACTTC; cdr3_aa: CASSFAGDQETQYF
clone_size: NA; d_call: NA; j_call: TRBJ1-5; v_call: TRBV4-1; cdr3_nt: TGCGCCAGCAGCCAAGATAACTCAGGGAGGGCTCAGCCCCAGCATTTT; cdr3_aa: CASSQDNSGRAQPQHF
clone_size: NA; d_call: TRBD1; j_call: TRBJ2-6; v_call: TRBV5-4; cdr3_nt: TGTGCCAGCAGCTTGGCCCCGGGACAGCACTCTGGGGCCAACGTCCTGACTTTC; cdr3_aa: CASSLAPGQHSGANVLTF
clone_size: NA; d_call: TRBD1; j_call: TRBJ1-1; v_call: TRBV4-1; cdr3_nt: TGCGCCAGCAGCAACGCCGGGACAGTGAACACTGAAGCTTTCTTT; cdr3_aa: CASSNAGTVNTEAFF
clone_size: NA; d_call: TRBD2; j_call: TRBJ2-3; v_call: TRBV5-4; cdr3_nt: TGTGCCAGCAGCTTGGCTTCTCTAGCGGGGGGGAGCACAGATACGCAGTATTTT; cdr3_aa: CASSLASLAGGSTDTQYF
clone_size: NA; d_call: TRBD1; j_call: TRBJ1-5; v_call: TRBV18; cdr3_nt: TGTGCCAGCTCACTTGGACAGGGCTACAATCAGCCCCAGCATTTT; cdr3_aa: CASSLGQGYNQPQHF
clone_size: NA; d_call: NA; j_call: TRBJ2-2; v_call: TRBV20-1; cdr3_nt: TGCAGTGCTAGTGGCAGCGGGGAGCTGTTTTTT; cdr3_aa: CSASGSGELFF
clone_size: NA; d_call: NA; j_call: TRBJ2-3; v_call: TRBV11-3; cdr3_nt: TGTGCCAGCAGCTTAGGGGCCGCAGATACGCAGTATTTT; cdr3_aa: CASSLGAADTQYF
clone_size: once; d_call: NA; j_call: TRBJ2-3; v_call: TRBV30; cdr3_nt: TGTGCCTGGAGTCGATCTGTACGGGTGTCTAGGACAGATACGCAGTATTTT; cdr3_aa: CAWSRSVRVSRTDTQYF